This T cell receptor (beta chain) was documented in a study of blood T cell repertoires in COVID-19. Study as a whole: Both acute and convalescent COVID-19 samples were obtained from the United States, Italy and Spain. Sample material is recorded as cDNA or gDNA derived from T cells, B-cell-depleted T cells, or PBMCs.

CDR3 length: 15 residues. Germline trimming cut 4 bases from V and 3 bases from J; bases unmatched to any gene: 7. The V gene's germline CDR1 is SEHNR and CDR2 FQNEAQ (reference sequence). Original analysis: Researchers report that nucleated cell counts were estimated from reference gene primer amplification. Sequencing used immunoSEQ multiplex PCR; TCRdb keeps in-frame clones, though not all of them. For V, J and clone size, that table is used; D and trimming come from the DNA. This table has about 170,000 clones, 84% appearing once. This chain uses TRBV7-9 with TRBJ2-3; the match to TRBD1 covers 7 bases. Specimen: peripheral blood. The receptor comes from a man in his forties who had recovered from COVID-19. This CDR3 is CASSSTGTVTDTQYF. CDR3 nucleotides: TGTGCCAGCAGCTCCACCGGGACAGTTACAGATACGCAGTATTTT. The variable domain in full, completed from reference TRBV7-9 and TRBJ2-3, reads DTGVSQNPRHKITKRGQNVTFRCDPISEHNRLYWYRQTLGQGPEFLTYFQNEAQLEKSRLLSDRFSAERPKGSFSTLEIQRTEQGDSAMYLCASSSTGTVTDTQYFGPGTRLTVL.